The source of this T cell receptor (beta chain) is a study of cytomegalovirus exposure and HLA in healthy donors. Trimming took 5 bases from V and 1 from J, leaving 6 bases between them. Germline values: CDR1 SGHVS, CDR2 FNYEAQ. This CDR3 spans 14 amino acids. Study outcomes and limitations: A later analysis showed that HLA-associated TCR beta chains had undergone more clonal expansion than equally common others.

The PCR made use of 60 Vbeta and 13 Jbeta primers. Assay used: immunoSEQ multiplex PCR; TCRdb lists only in-frame clones, some missing. The table records 160,000 or so clones, roughly 80% of them present only once. In this sample, this clone turned up once. The antigen remains undetermined. The TCR originated in a man aged 45-60 years in good health and CMV-seropositive. Material for sequencing was PBMCs. V and J are TRBV7-6 and TRBJ2-6; no clear D gene. The chain's CDR3 is CASSLRSGANVLTF. The DNA for the CDR3 is TGTGCCAGCAGCCTTCGTTCTGGGGCCAACGTCCTGACTTTC. The entire variable domain, with the rest obtained from reference TRBV7-6 and TRBJ2-6, is as follows: GAGVSQSPRYKVTKRGQDVALRCDPISGHVSLYWYRQALGQGPEFLTYFNYEAQQDKSGLPNDRFSAERPEGSISTLTIQRTEQRDSAMYRCASSLRSGANVLTFGAGSRLTVL.